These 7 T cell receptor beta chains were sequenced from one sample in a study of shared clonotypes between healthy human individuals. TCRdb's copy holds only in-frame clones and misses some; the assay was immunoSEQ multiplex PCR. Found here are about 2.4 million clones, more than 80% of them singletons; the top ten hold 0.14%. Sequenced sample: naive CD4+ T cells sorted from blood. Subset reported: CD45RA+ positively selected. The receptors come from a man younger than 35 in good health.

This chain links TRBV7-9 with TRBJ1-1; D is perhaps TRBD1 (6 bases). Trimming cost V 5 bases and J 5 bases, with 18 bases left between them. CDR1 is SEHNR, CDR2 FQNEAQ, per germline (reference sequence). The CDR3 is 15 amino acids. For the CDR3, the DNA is TGTGCCAGCAGCGCTCAACAGGGATGGGGAACTGAAGCTTTCTTT. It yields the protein CASSAQQGWGTEAFF.

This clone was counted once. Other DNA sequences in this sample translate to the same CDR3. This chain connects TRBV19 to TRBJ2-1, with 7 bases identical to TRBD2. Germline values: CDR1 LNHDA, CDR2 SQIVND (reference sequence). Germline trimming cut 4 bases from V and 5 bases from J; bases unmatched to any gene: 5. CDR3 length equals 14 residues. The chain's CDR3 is CASSTQGLNNEQFF. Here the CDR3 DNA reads TGTGCCAGTAGTACCCAGGGACTAAACAATGAGCAGTTCTTC.

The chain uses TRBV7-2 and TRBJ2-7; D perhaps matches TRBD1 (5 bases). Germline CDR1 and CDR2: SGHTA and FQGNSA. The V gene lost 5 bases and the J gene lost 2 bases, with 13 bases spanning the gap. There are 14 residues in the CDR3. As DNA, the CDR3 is TGTGCCAGCAGCCAAGGGGCGGTCCCCTACGAGCAGTACTTC. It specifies CASSQGAVPYEQYF.

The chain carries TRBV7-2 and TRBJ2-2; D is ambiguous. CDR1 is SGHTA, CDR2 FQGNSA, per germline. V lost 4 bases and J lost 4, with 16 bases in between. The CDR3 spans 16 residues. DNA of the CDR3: TGTGCCAGCAGCTCCCGACAAGGACGGATCACCGGGGAGCTGTTTTTT. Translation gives CASSSRQGRITGELFF.

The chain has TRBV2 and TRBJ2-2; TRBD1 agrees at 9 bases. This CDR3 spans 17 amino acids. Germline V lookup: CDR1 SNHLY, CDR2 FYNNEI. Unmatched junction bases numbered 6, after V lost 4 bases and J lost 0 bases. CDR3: CASSAGQGRPNTGELFF. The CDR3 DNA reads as TGTGCCAGCAGTGCTGGACAGGGGCGTCCGAACACCGGGGAGCTGTTTTTT.

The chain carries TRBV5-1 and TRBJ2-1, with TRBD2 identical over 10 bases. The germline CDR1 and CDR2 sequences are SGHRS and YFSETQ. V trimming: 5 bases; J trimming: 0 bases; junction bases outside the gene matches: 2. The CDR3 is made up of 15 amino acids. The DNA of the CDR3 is TGCGCCAGCAGATCTAGCGGGGGCTCCTACAATGAGCAGTTCTTC. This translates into CASRSSGGSYNEQFF. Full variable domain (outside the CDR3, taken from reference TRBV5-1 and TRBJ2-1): KAGVTQTPRYLIKTRGQQVTLSCSPISGHRSVSWYQQTPGQGLQFLFEYFSETQRNKGNFPGRFSGRQFSNSRSEMNVSTLELGDSALYLCASRSSGGSYNEQFFGPGTRLTVL.

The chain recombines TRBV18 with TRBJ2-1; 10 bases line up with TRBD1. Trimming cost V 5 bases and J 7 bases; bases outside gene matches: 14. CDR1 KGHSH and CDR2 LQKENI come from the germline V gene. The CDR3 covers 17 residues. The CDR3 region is CASSRFAETGGENEQFF. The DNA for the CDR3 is TGTGCCAGCTCAAGGTTTGCAGAGACAGGGGGCGAAAATGAGCAGTTCTTC.